This T cell receptor beta chain stems from a study of blood T cells in healthy people across ages. It was with a sample-barcoded 5' primer and a J-beta primer mix that a second PCR of roughly 6 to 11 cycles was run. TCRdb ran MiXCR on the 5' RACE reads and lists one entry per CDR3 protein. The data contain around 1,000,000 distinct CDR3 sequences, about 25% of them singletons. The sample was also linked to a second study, of T cells of mothers and their children.

The clonotype originates from a girl aged 2 to 9 in good health. The sequenced sample was blood.

In DNA, the CDR3 is TGCAGTGCTAGAGATCGAGCGGGAGTGCCTAACGAGCAGTACTTC. It specifies CSARDRAGVPNEQYF. The V gene is TRBV20-1, the J gene TRBJ2-7, with TRBD2 matching 8 bases. CDR1 DFQATT and CDR2 SNEGSKA come from the germline V gene (reference sequence). Trimming took 0 bases from V and 5 from J; bases not matched to a gene: 9. This CDR3 region has 15 residues.